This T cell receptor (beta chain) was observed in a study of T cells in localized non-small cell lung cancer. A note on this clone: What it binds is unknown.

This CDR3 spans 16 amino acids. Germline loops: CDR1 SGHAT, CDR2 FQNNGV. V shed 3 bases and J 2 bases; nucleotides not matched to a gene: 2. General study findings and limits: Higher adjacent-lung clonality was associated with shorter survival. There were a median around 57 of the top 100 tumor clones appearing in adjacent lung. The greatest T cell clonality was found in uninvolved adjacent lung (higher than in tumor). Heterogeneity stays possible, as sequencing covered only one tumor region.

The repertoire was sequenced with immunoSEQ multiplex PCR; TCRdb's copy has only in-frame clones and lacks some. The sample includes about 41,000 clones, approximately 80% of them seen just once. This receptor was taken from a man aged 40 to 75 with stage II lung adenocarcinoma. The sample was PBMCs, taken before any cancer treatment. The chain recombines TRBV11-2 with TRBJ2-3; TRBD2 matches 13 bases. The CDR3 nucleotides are TGTGCCAGCAGCTTTACTAGCGGGAGGGCCACAGATACGCAGTATTTT. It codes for CASSFTSGRATDTQYF.